This TCR beta chain was sequenced in a study of blood T cell repertoires in COVID-19. Study-level information: Spain, Italy and the United States supplied samples that represented acute and convalescent COVID-19.

CDR1 and CDR2 from the germline V gene are LGHNT and FRNRAP. With V trimmed by 5 bases and J by 0 bases, 16 bases remained unmatched. The CDR3 consists of 20 residues. Generated by immunoSEQ multiplex PCR, the TCRdb table keeps only in-frame clones and is missing some. The sample lists around 140,000 clones; roughly four fifths were seen once. The study recruited people aged roughly 18 to 100 years across approximately 24 US areas. The receptor was derived from a man aged 35 to 55 with acute COVID-19. The chain employs TRBV12-5 and TRBJ1-6; 7 bases match TRBD1. The sequencing sample was made of PBMCs or T cells enriched from blood (not recorded which). The CDR3 region has the DNA TGTGCTAGTGGTCTCGTCTCCGGGACAGCCCAGAACTCCTATAATTCACCCCTCCACTTT. Residues: CASGLVSGTAQNSYNSPLHF.